This passage covers 9 T cell receptor beta chains from one sample sequenced in a study of blood T cell repertoires in COVID-19. The repertoire was sequenced with immunoSEQ multiplex PCR; TCRdb's copy has only in-frame clones and lacks some. The repertoire holds 430,000 or so clones, with about 88% as singletons. The sequencing sample was made of PBMCs or T cells enriched from blood (not recorded which). The receptor source for this set is a woman under 30 who had been exposed to COVID-19.

This clone was recorded once. The chain carries TRBV29-1 and TRBJ2-1; D perhaps matches TRBD1 (5 bases). The CDR3 sequence is 14 residues long. V was pared by 7 bases and J by 6 bases, with 19 bases between. CDR1 is SQVTM, CDR2 ANQGSEA, per germline. In DNA form, the CDR3 reads TGCAGCGCCCAAGGCGACAGAAGGGGCAATGAGCAGTTCTTC. This sequence encodes CSAQGDRRGNEQFF.

J is TRBJ2-1 and V is TRBV7-8, with D perhaps TRBD1 (6 bases). There are 16 residues in the CDR3. V was shortened by 1 base and J by 6 bases, with 16 bases between the two germline ends. Germline lookup yields CDR1 SGHVS and CDR2 FQNEAQ. In nucleotides, the CDR3 is TGTGCCAGCAGCTTAGGGGGCGAGGACAGACTCAATGAGCAGTTCTTC. Its translation is CASSLGGEDRLNEQFF.

The chain combines TRBV27 with TRBJ1-5; possibly TRBD1 for D (5 bases). V lost 8 bases, J lost 5 bases, and 13 bases lay in between. Germline CDR1 and CDR2: MNHEY and SMNVEV (reference sequence). The CDR3 sequence is 13 residues long. CDR3 in amino acids: CASGTIRDQPQHF. The CDR3 DNA reads TGTGCCAGCGGTACGATCAGGGATCAGCCCCAGCATTTT.

This clone was seen more than once but under ten times. The rearrangement links TRBV10-3 to TRBJ2-7, with TRBD1 matching 7 bases. This CDR3 contains 15 residues. The germline gives CDR1 ENHRY, CDR2 SYGVKD. With V trimmed by 0 bases and J by 2 bases, 4 bases remained unmatched. CDR3 region: CAISESEGGPYEQYF. The DNA for the CDR3 is TGTGCCATCAGTGAGTCGGAAGGGGGCCCCTACGAGCAGTACTTC.

This chain uses TRBV18 with TRBJ1-5, with TRBD1 matching 7 bases. Trimming took 2 bases from V and 7 from J; bases not matched to a gene: 8. Looked up from germline, CDR1 is KGHSH and CDR2 is LQKENI. The CDR3 spans 15 residues. The CDR3 sequence: CASSPFPGGGQPQHF. For the CDR3, the DNA is TGTGCCAGCTCACCATTTCCAGGGGGAGGCCAGCCCCAGCATTTT. Variable domain in full (rest from reference TRBV18 and TRBJ1-5): NAGVMQNPRHLVRRRGQEARLRCSPMKGHSHVYWYRQLPEEGLKFMVYLQKENIIDESGMPKERFSAEFPKEGPSILRIQQVVRGDSAAYFCASSPFPGGGQPQHFGDGTRLSIL.

The chain combines TRBV6-5 with TRBJ1-6; no firm D call. The V end lost 0 bases, the J end lost 3 bases, and 9 bases lay between the germline ends. The CDR3 covers 16 residues. CDR1 and CDR2 (germline): MNHEY, SVGAGI. CDR3 sequence: CASSYSISLYNSPLHF. CDR3 nucleotide sequence: TGTGCCAGCAGTTACTCGATCAGTCTCTATAATTCACCCCTCCACTTT.

This chain connects TRBV5-1 to TRBJ2-1, with D maybe TRBD2 (5 bases). V lost 4 bases and J lost 1, with 12 bases in between. Germline V gene data show CDR1 as SGHRS and CDR2 as YFSETQ. CDR3 size: 15 residues. The CDR3 spells CASSTLGESYNEQFF. The DNA for the CDR3 is TGCGCCAGCAGCACACTAGGCGAGTCCTACAATGAGCAGTTCTTC.

The chain recombines TRBV7-3 with TRBJ1-2; TRBD1 might be the D (6 bases). The CDR3 totals 14 residues. CDR1 is SGHTA, CDR2 FQGTGA, per germline. Trimming stripped 5 bases from V and 6 bases from J, with 16 bases between. DNA of the CDR3: TGTGCCAGCAGCCATGCCGGTGAGGGGGATGGCTACACCTTC. It yields the protein CASSHAGEGDGYTF.

This chain uses TRBV27 with TRBJ1-1; maybe TRBD1 (6 bases). The CDR3 totals 14 residues. Trimming took off 4 bases at V and 1 base at J, with 10 bases between the two ends. CDR1 and CDR2 (germline): MNHEY, SMNVEV (reference sequence). CDR3 protein: CASSYLQGNTEAFF. CDR3 nucleotide sequence: TGTGCCAGCAGTTATTTACAGGGGAACACTGAAGCTTTCTTT.